The entry that follows covers one T cell receptor beta chain sequence. Its antigen is as yet unknown. This sample is part of a study of cytotoxic CD8 clonotypes in ibrutinib-treated CLL. Across the study: The samples contained a few hundred thousand productive templates on average. They also contained an average of approximately 94,000 productive rearrangements. Study results and limitations: Shared public clonotypes were rare, and on treatment they either got smaller or stayed the same.

Generated by immunoSEQ multiplex PCR, the TCRdb table keeps only in-frame clones and is missing some. The data show around 150,000 clones, about four fifths seen once. The CDR3 contains 14 residues. V trimming: 7 bases; J trimming: 8 bases; junction bases outside the gene matches: 12. CDR1 is MNHEY, CDR2 SMNVEV, per germline (reference sequence). Cryopreserved PBMCs provided about 2 micrograms of genomic DNA for the TCR beta libraries. The TCR sequence derives from a human donor with chronic lymphocytic leukemia. The chain employs TRBV27 and TRBJ1-2; 8 nucleotides match TRBD1. The specimen comprised PBMCs, sampled after 12 months of ibrutinib treatment. Written as DNA, the CDR3 is TGTGCCAGCACCGACCTGGACAGGGATCTCGGCTACACCTTC. Amino acids: CASTDLDRDLGYTF.